Ten or more counts support the clone carrying this T cell receptor beta chain. This specimen comes from a study of CD8+CD57+ T cells in acquired aplastic anemia. Study-wide background: Across the sorted CD4+ and CD8+ cells, DNA amounts averaged approximately 3.1 ug. CD4+ cells from healthy donors averaged about 9.8 million reads.

Germline-derived CDR1 and CDR2 are ENHRY and SYGVKD. The CDR3 loop spans 15 amino acids. Trimming removed 0 bases from V and 2 bases from J, with 11 bases in between. Profiles of TCR beta VDJ and CDR3 were generated from a genomic DNA template. TCRdb fed the reads into MiXCR, producing one record per CDR3 protein. The sample consists of over 150,000 distinct CDR3 sequences, approximately 50% of them appearing once. The origin of this receptor is a human donor in good health, serving as a control. V usage is TRBV10-3 and J usage is TRBJ2-7; no reliable D call. The sequencing input was sorted CD4+, CD8+, or CD8+CD57+ T cells (not recorded which) from PBMCs. For the CDR3, the DNA is TGTGCCATCAGTGAGTCAACGGTTGGCCCCTACGAGCAGTACTTC. It codes for CAISESTVGPYEQYF.